A single TCR beta chain is shown here with its context. The entry originates in a study of blood T cell repertoires in COVID-19. On the study more broadly: Spain, Italy and the United States supplied samples that represented acute and convalescent COVID-19.

Per the original data handling: Amplification with reference gene primers provided the estimates of nucleated cell counts. Libraries were prepared by immunoSEQ multiplex PCR; TCRdb keeps only in-frame clonotypes and omits some of them. V and J calls and clone size are as listed in that table; D and trimming were resolved from the DNA. Of 180,000 or so clones listed, about 88% are singletons. Trimming shortened V by 6 bases and J by 2 bases, and 11 bases separated the two germline ends. The CDR3 runs to 14 residues. Germline V lookup: CDR1 MDHEN, CDR2 SYDVKM. The chain recombines TRBV28 with TRBJ1-3, with D unresolved. The sequencing input was peripheral blood. The receptor was isolated from a woman aged 30 to 39 with active or convalescent COVID-19. The CDR3 DNA follows: TGTGCCAGCAGCCCCTGGAGGGCTGGAAACACCATATATTTT. Its translation is CASSPWRAGNTIYF.